This T cell receptor beta chain emerged from a study of PD-1 blockade in mismatch repair-deficient tumors. Turning to the study itself: Enrolled about 2012-2016, patients had progressing, pretreated mismatch repair-deficient cancers of around 12 types.

Broader study findings: Tumor-resident clones, often undetectable pretreatment in blood, expanded then contracted after pembrolizumab.

All patients were mismatch repair deficient, assessed by either PCR or immunohistochemistry. A few pembrolizumab responders had their TCRs sequenced. A word on this clone: The antigen is undetermined.

Germline CDR1 and CDR2: SNHLY and FYNNEI. Trimming left V 1 base short and J 3 bases short, with 10 bases between. The CDR3 covers 15 residues. Sequenced by immunoSEQ multiplex PCR; TCRdb stores in-frame clones only, minus some. The sample lists 15,000 to 25,000 clones, roughly four fifths occurring once. This chain uses TRBV2 with TRBJ1-5; TRBD1 might be the D (5 bases). The receptor comes from an adult with mismatch repair-deficient cancer. The source was PBMCs, collected 52 weeks after starting pembrolizumab. The CDR3 DNA reads TGTGCCAGCAGTGAAGATTCAGGGAACAATCAGCCCCAGCATTTT. Encoded protein: CASSEDSGNNQPQHF.